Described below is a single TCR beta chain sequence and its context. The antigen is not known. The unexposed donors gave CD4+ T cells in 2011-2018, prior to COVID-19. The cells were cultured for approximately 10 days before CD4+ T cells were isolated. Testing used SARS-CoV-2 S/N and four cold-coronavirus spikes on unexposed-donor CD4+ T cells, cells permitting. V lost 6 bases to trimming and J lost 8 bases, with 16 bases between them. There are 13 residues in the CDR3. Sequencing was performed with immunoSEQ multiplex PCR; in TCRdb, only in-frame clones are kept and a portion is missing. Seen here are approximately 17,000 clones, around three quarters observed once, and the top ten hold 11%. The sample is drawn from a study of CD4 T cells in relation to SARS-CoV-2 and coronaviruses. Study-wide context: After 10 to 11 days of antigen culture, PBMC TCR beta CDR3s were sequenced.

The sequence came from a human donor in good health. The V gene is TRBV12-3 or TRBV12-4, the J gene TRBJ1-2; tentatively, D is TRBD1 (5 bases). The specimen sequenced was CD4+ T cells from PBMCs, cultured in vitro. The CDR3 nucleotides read TGTGCCAGCAGCGCGCAGGGTGGAAGGGGCTACACCTTC. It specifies CASSAQGGRGYTF.